These T cell receptor beta chains were read from a single sample in a study of T cells after yellow fever vaccination. TCRdb re-analysed the 5' RACE reads in MiXCR, keeping a single row per CDR3 protein. Altogether 200,000 to 300,000 distinct CDR3 sequences are present, about 7.1% being singletons, with the ten largest covering approximately 0.85%. The sequencing used CD4+ T cells sorted from PBMCs, collected 15 days after the yellow fever booster vaccination. The receptors come from a man between 25 and 39 years old who received the YFV17D yellow fever vaccine. Each CDR3 is given with its conserved first and last residue. D genes are given only for firm matches. Not every row has a clone size; where given, it reads once, few, many or a size class.

j_call: TRBJ2-1
v_call: TRBV11-2
clone_size: few
d_call: TRBD1
cdr3_nt: TGTGCCAGTTCAGGGGGCCACCCGTCCCCAATTGAGCAGTTCTTC
cdr3_aa: CASSGGHPSPIEQFF

j_call: TRBJ1-1
v_call: TRBV5-1
clone_size: NA
d_call: NA
cdr3_nt: TGCGCCAGCAGCACGGACGGACTGAACACTGAAGCTTTCTTT
cdr3_aa: CASSTDGLNTEAFF

j_call: TRBJ2-1
v_call: TRBV5-5
clone_size: many
d_call: TRBD2
cdr3_nt: TGTGCCAGCAGCCGGGTGAGCGGGGGGCAGCAGTTCTTC
cdr3_aa: CASSRVSGGQQFF

j_call: TRBJ2-2
v_call: TRBV29-1
clone_size: many
d_call: NA
cdr3_nt: TGCAGCGTTACAGGGTTGCGAACCGGGGAGCTGTTTTTT
cdr3_aa: CSVTGLRTGELFF

j_call: TRBJ2-3
v_call: TRBV20-1
clone_size: many
d_call: NA
cdr3_nt: TGCAGTGCTAGGGCCGGAGCTAGCACAGATACGCAGTATTTT
cdr3_aa: CSARAGASTDTQYF

j_call: TRBJ1-5
v_call: TRBV7-2
clone_size: few
d_call: NA
cdr3_nt: TGTGCCAGCAGCACCAGGGGCAATCAGCCCCAGCATTTT
cdr3_aa: CASSTRGNQPQHF

j_call: TRBJ2-3
v_call: TRBV19
clone_size: NA
d_call: NA
cdr3_nt: TGTGCCAGTAGTACTTTTCACCCGGGACTCCAAGCCCCCACAGATACGCAGTATTTT
cdr3_aa: CASSTFHPGLQAPTDTQYF

j_call: TRBJ2-2
v_call: TRBV20-1
clone_size: few
d_call: NA
cdr3_nt: TGCAGTGCTAGAGATGGGCGGGTACCGACCGGGGAGCTGTTTTTT
cdr3_aa: CSARDGRVPTGELFF

j_call: TRBJ2-7
v_call: TRBV12-3/TRBV12-4
clone_size: few
d_call: NA
cdr3_nt: TGTGCCAGCCGTATGGCGGCGGACTACGAGCAGTACTTC
cdr3_aa: CASRMAADYEQYF

j_call: TRBJ1-2
v_call: TRBV7-8
clone_size: NA
d_call: NA
cdr3_nt: TGTGCCAGCAGCCAACCGGGACGGAATATGGGCGGCTACACCTTC
cdr3_aa: CASSQPGRNMGGYTF

j_call: TRBJ1-2
v_call: TRBV5-1
clone_size: many
d_call: TRBD1
cdr3_nt: TGCGCCAGCAGAGGGGACAGTTATGGCTACACCTTC
cdr3_aa: CASRGDSYGYTF

j_call: TRBJ2-1
v_call: TRBV6-4
clone_size: many
d_call: TRBD2
cdr3_nt: TGTGCCAGCAGTGCTGGTCTGGGACTAGGCACAAATGAGCAGTTCTTC
cdr3_aa: CASSAGLGLGTNEQFF

j_call: TRBJ2-3
v_call: TRBV9
clone_size: few
d_call: NA
cdr3_nt: TGTGCCAGCAGCGTAGCCGGAGATAACGCAGATACGCAGTATTTT
cdr3_aa: CASSVAGDNADTQYF

j_call: TRBJ2-3
v_call: TRBV27
clone_size: few
d_call: TRBD2
cdr3_nt: TGTGCCAGCAGCTTCGGGACTACAGTGAATTTT
cdr3_aa: CASSFGTTVNF

j_call: TRBJ1-2
v_call: TRBV4-3
clone_size: NA
d_call: TRBD1
cdr3_nt: TGCGCCAGCAGCCAGGACAGGGCCTTCTATGGCTACACCTTC
cdr3_aa: CASSQDRAFYGYTF

j_call: TRBJ2-5
v_call: TRBV6-2/TRBV6-3
clone_size: NA
d_call: NA
cdr3_nt: TGTGCCAGCAGTTTTGCAGAGACCCAGTACTTC
cdr3_aa: CASSFAETQYF

j_call: TRBJ1-5
v_call: TRBV4-2
clone_size: NA
d_call: TRBD1
cdr3_nt: TGTGCCAGCAGCCAATCGGGTTGGGACAGTTATCAGCCCCAGCATTTT
cdr3_aa: CASSQSGWDSYQPQHF

j_call: TRBJ2-1
v_call: TRBV7-9
clone_size: many
d_call: NA
cdr3_nt: TGTGCCAGCAGCTTAGGTACCGACTTC
cdr3_aa: CASSLGTDF

j_call: TRBJ2-1
v_call: TRBV23-1
clone_size: NA
d_call: NA
cdr3_nt: TGCGCCAGCAGTCAGGTTCCGTTCTTC
cdr3_aa: CASSQVPFF

j_call: TRBJ2-7
v_call: TRBV10-2
clone_size: few
d_call: NA
cdr3_nt: TGCGCCAGCAGCCCCGGAAACCAACCGTACGAGCAGTACTTC
cdr3_aa: CASSPGNQPYEQYF

j_call: TRBJ2-1
v_call: TRBV20-1
clone_size: many
d_call: TRBD2
cdr3_nt: TGCAGTGCTAGAACCCCCCGGGGGGGGTGGGAGCAGTTCTTC
cdr3_aa: CSARTPRGGWEQFF

j_call: TRBJ1-5
v_call: TRBV28
clone_size: many
d_call: NA
cdr3_nt: TGTGCCAGCAACCAAAGACGGCTTCGGAATCAGCCCCAGCATTTT
cdr3_aa: CASNQRRLRNQPQHF

j_call: TRBJ2-7
v_call: TRBV18
clone_size: many
d_call: NA
cdr3_nt: TGTGCCAGCTCTACCGGCGGAGCAGGTAGAGGGGAGCAGTACTTC
cdr3_aa: CASSTGGAGRGEQYF

j_call: TRBJ2-7
v_call: TRBV24-1
clone_size: many
d_call: NA
cdr3_nt: TGTGCCACCAGAAACCCGGGCCGGGGGAACTACGAGCAGTACTTC
cdr3_aa: CATRNPGRGNYEQYF

j_call: TRBJ2-1
v_call: TRBV6-2/TRBV6-3
clone_size: few
d_call: NA
cdr3_nt: TGTGCCAGCAGGGAAGTATACAATGAGCAGTTCTTC
cdr3_aa: CASREVYNEQFF

j_call: TRBJ1-3
v_call: TRBV20-1
clone_size: NA
d_call: NA
cdr3_nt: TGCAGTGCTAGAGAGCTGGGGGGACCAATCTCTGGAAACACCATATATTTT
cdr3_aa: CSARELGGPISGNTIYF

j_call: TRBJ2-1
v_call: TRBV6-5
clone_size: NA
d_call: TRBD2
cdr3_nt: TGTGCCAGCAGTTACTCGGTGCTAGCGGGAGGGTACAATGAGCAGTTCTTC
cdr3_aa: CASSYSVLAGGYNEQFF

j_call: TRBJ2-3
v_call: TRBV11-2
clone_size: few
d_call: NA
cdr3_nt: TGTGCCAGCAGCTTAGATGGTGAAGATACGCAGTATTTT
cdr3_aa: CASSLDGEDTQYF

j_call: TRBJ1-1
v_call: TRBV29-1
clone_size: many
d_call: TRBD1
cdr3_nt: TGCAGCGTTGGTTTAGGGACAGGGAGCATCACGGAAGCTTTCTTT
cdr3_aa: CSVGLGTGSITEAFF

j_call: TRBJ2-1
v_call: TRBV11-2
clone_size: NA
d_call: TRBD2
cdr3_nt: TGTGCCAGCAGCTCCGTAGCGGGAGTGGGTTACAATGAGCAGTTCTTC
cdr3_aa: CASSSVAGVGYNEQFF

j_call: TRBJ2-2
v_call: TRBV20-1
clone_size: many
d_call: NA
cdr3_nt: TGCAGTGCCCAACCTCAGGGGGGTCGGGCCGGGGAGCTGTTTTTT
cdr3_aa: CSAQPQGGRAGELFF

j_call: TRBJ1-2
v_call: TRBV9
clone_size: NA
d_call: NA
cdr3_nt: TGTGCCAGCAGCGGGGTGGTGCCGTCTGTGTTATTC
cdr3_aa: CASSGVVPSVLF

j_call: TRBJ2-1
v_call: TRBV7-8
clone_size: many
d_call: TRBD2
cdr3_nt: TGTGCCAGCAGCTTCGCGAGTGGAGGACTAGCCTACAATGAGCAGTTCTTC
cdr3_aa: CASSFASGGLAYNEQFF

j_call: TRBJ2-3
v_call: TRBV12-3/TRBV12-4
clone_size: few
d_call: TRBD1
cdr3_nt: TGTGCCAGCAGTTCACTACAGGGGTCCGGCACAGATACGCAGTATTTT
cdr3_aa: CASSSLQGSGTDTQYF

j_call: TRBJ1-2
v_call: TRBV5-5
clone_size: many
d_call: NA
cdr3_nt: TGTGCCAGCAGCTTGGTGGACAGCGGCTATGGCTACACCTTC
cdr3_aa: CASSLVDSGYGYTF

j_call: TRBJ2-5
v_call: TRBV5-1
clone_size: NA
d_call: NA
cdr3_nt: TGCGCCAGCAGCTTGGATTCCCAGACCCAGTACTTC
cdr3_aa: CASSLDSQTQYF

j_call: TRBJ1-3
v_call: TRBV6-5
clone_size: NA
d_call: NA
cdr3_nt: TGTGCCAGCAGTTACTCGGGTGGTATTACTGGAAACACCATATATTTT
cdr3_aa: CASSYSGGITGNTIYF

j_call: TRBJ2-6
v_call: TRBV7-8
clone_size: NA
d_call: NA
cdr3_nt: TGTGCCAGCAGCTCCCCGAGCAACGTCCTGACTTTC
cdr3_aa: CASSSPSNVLTF

j_call: TRBJ2-2
v_call: TRBV10-3
clone_size: NA
d_call: TRBD2
cdr3_nt: TGTGCCATCAGGGGGACTAGCGGGAGTGGCGGGGAGCTGTTTTTT
cdr3_aa: CAIRGTSGSGGELFF

j_call: TRBJ2-3
v_call: TRBV20-1
clone_size: few
d_call: NA
cdr3_nt: TGCAGTGCTAGAGATCTGCGCGCAGATACGCAGTATTTT
cdr3_aa: CSARDLRADTQYF